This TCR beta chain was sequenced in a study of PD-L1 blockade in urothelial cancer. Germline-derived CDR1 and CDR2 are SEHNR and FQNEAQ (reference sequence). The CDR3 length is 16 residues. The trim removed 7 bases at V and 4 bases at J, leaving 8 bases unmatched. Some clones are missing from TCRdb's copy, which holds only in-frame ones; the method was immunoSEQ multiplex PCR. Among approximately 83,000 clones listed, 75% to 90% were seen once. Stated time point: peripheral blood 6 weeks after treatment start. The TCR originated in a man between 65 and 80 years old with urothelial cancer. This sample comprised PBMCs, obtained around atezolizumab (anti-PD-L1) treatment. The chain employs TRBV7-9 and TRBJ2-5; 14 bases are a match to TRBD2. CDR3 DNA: TGTGCCAGCACCCGACTAGCGGGAGGGCCGATAGAGACCCAGTACTTC. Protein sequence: CASTRLAGGPIETQYF.